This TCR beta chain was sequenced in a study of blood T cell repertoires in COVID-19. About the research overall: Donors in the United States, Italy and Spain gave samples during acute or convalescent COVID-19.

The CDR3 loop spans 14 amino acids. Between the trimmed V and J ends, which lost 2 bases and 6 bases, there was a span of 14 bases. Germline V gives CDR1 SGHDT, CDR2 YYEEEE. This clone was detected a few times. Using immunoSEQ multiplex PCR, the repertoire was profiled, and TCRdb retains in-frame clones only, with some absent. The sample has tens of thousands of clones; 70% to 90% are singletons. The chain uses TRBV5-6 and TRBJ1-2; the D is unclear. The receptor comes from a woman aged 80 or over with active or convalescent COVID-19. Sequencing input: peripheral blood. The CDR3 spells CASSFSGRVDGYTF. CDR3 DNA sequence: TGTGCCAGCAGCTTCTCGGGGAGGGTGGATGGCTACACCTTC. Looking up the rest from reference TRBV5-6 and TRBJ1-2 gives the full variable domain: DAGVTQSPTHLIKTRGQQVTLRCSPKSGHDTVSWYQQALGQGPQFIFQYYEEEERQRGNFPDRFSGHQFPNYSSELNVNALLLGDSALYLCASSFSGRVDGYTFGSGTRLTVV.